These T cell receptor beta chains were read from a single sample in a study of beta chain features in type 1 diabetes. The repertoire was sequenced with immunoSEQ multiplex PCR; TCRdb's copy has only in-frame clones and lacks some. Of around 690,000 clones listed, around an eighth are singletons. The sequenced sample consisted of naive CD4+ T cells from blood. The receptors come from a young man with type 1 diabetes. The CDR3 runs from the conserved cysteine through the conserved F or W. Fields, in order: V gene, clone size, D gene, J gene, CDR3 protein, CDR3 DNA. D genes are given only for firm matches. Clone size is shown for a subset of rows, as once, few, many or a class of expanded clone.

>TRBV2|.|TRBD1|TRBJ1-6
CAGGQGTLNNSPLHF
TGTGCCGGAGGACAGGGGACACTCAATAATTCACCCCTCCACTTT
>TRBV5-1|.|TRBD1|TRBJ2-7
CASSSQGVTYEQYF
TGCGCCAGCAGCTCACAGGGGGTTACCTACGAGCAGTACTTC
>TRBV6-1|.|.|TRBJ1-1
CASSLQGLGEAFF
TGTGCCAGCAGTTTACAGGGACTTGGTGAAGCTTTCTTT
>TRBV7-2|.|.|TRBJ2-5
CASSFPDRRETQYF
TGTGCCAGCAGCTTCCCTGACCGCAGGGAGACCCAGTACTTC
>TRBV29-1|few|TRBD1|TRBJ1-2
CSVAPGTANYGYTF
TGCAGCGTGGCCCCCGGGACAGCTAACTATGGCTACACCTTC
>TRBV7-6|.|TRBD1|TRBJ2-6
CASSFSPPGGSPSGANVLTF
TGTGCCAGCAGCTTCTCGCCACCAGGGGGTTCCCCCTCTGGGGCCAACGTCCTGACTTTC
>TRBV7-2|.|.|TRBJ1-2
CASSPTNGYTF
TGTGCCAGCAGCCCGACAAATGGCTACACCTTC
>TRBV6-1|.|.|TRBJ1-5
CASSGSSGYGQPQHF
TGTGCCAGCAGTGGAAGCTCAGGGTACGGACAGCCCCAGCATTTT
>TRBV7-9|.|.|TRBJ1-2
CASSLGGSGSNYGYTF
TGTGCCAGCAGCTTAGGCGGTTCAGGGTCTAACTATGGCTACACCTTC
>TRBV18|once|.|TRBJ1-6
CASSPLLKGQGSSPLHF
TGTGCCAGCTCACCACTCCTCAAAGGGCAGGGCTCTTCACCCCTCCACTTT
>TRBV11-2|.|TRBD1|TRBJ2-1
CASSNDGTGYANEQFF
TGTGCCAGCAGCAACGACGGGACAGGGTATGCGAATGAGCAGTTCTTC
>TRBV10-3|.|.|TRBJ1-6
CAISEDPRNSPLHF
TGTGCCATCAGCGAGGACCCACGGAATTCACCCCTCCACTTT
>TRBV7-2|few|TRBD2|TRBJ2-5
CASSPLAGVLETQYF
TGTGCCAGCAGCCCGCTAGCGGGGGTTCTGGAGACCCAGTACTTC
>TRBV4-2|.|.|TRBJ1-2
CASSPTGYGYTF
TGTGCCAGCAGCCCCACAGGGTATGGCTACACCTTC
>TRBV14|.|.|TRBJ2-7
CASSGLGGTYEQYF
TGTGCCAGCAGCGGACTCGGGGGCACCTACGAGCAGTACTTC
>TRBV7-2|few|TRBD1|TRBJ2-7
CASSSTGRYEQYF
TGTGCCAGCAGCTCGACAGGGCGCTACGAGCAGTACTTC
>TRBV5-4|few|TRBD1|TRBJ2-1
CASSLAGTGGYNEQFF
TGTGCCAGCAGCTTGGCCGGGACAGGGGGGTACAATGAGCAGTTCTTC
>TRBV7-9|.|TRBD1|TRBJ1-2
CASSGQGASSYGYTF
TGTGCCAGCTCCGGACAGGGGGCCTCTTCTTATGGCTACACCTTC
>TRBV5-1|.|TRBD1|TRBJ1-2
CASSENPGQPYGYTF
TGCGCCAGCAGCGAGAACCCGGGACAGCCCTATGGCTACACCTTC
>TRBV7-9|few|.|TRBJ2-2
CASSSLRAMGGELFF
TGTGCCAGCAGCTCATTGCGGGCCATGGGCGGGGAGCTGTTTTTT
>TRBV6-5|few|.|TRBJ2-3
CASSHRESTDTQYF
TGTGCCAGCAGTCACCGGGAGAGCACAGATACGCAGTATTTT
>TRBV28|.|.|TRBJ2-2
CASTRYYRHGGELFF
TGTGCCAGCACCCGCTATTATAGACATGGCGGGGAGCTGTTTTTT
>TRBV27|few|.|TRBJ2-7
CASSLSLVFSYEQYF
TGTGCCAGCAGTTTATCACTGGTTTTCTCCTACGAGCAGTACTTC
>TRBV18|.|.|TRBJ2-3
CASSRDTGSTDTQYF
TGTGCCAGCTCGCGGGATACGGGAAGCACAGATACGCAGTATTTT
>TRBV29-1|.|TRBD1|TRBJ2-7
CSVVVRQGEREQYF
TGCAGCGTTGTCGTAAGGCAGGGGGAACGGGAGCAGTACTTC
>TRBV18|.|TRBD1|TRBJ1-4
CASSRAGTGSEKLFF
TGTGCCAGCTCCCGCGCCGGGACAGGGTCCGAAAAACTGTTTTTT
>TRBV29-1|few|.|TRBJ1-2
CSVYGQHYGYTF
TGCAGCGTCTATGGACAGCACTATGGCTACACCTTC
>TRBV28|few|.|TRBJ1-6
CASSLRGNNSPLHF
TGTGCCAGCAGTTTGAGGGGGAATAATTCACCCCTCCACTTT
>TRBV2|few|.|TRBJ2-3
CASGRDFTDTQYF
TGTGCCAGCGGCAGGGATTTTACAGATACGCAGTATTTT
>TRBV7-2|.|.|TRBJ2-5
CASSLVLAAGKETQYF
TGTGCCAGCAGCTTAGTACTGGCGGCGGGAAAAGAGACCCAGTACTTC
>TRBV29-1|few|.|TRBJ1-1
CSVAGQRVEAFF
TGCAGCGTTGCTGGACAGAGAGTAGAAGCTTTCTTT
>TRBV2|few|.|TRBJ1-1
CASRPQVRASEAFF
TGTGCCAGCAGACCACAGGTCCGCGCGAGTGAAGCTTTCTTT
>TRBV7-2|.|.|TRBJ1-5
CASSPGRGNQPQHF
TGTGCCAGCAGCCCTGGAAGGGGCAATCAGCCCCAGCATTTT
>TRBV2|few|.|TRBJ1-2
CASFTWAREEYGYTF
TGTGCCAGCTTTACGTGGGCCAGGGAAGAGTATGGCTACACCTTC
>TRBV7-9|few|.|TRBJ2-3
CASSLQGEGDTQYF
TGTGCCAGCAGCTTACAGGGGGAGGGAGATACGCAGTATTTT
>TRBV7-9|.|.|TRBJ2-5
CASSLAGGETQYF
TGTGCCAGCAGCTTAGCAGGGGGAGAGACCCAGTACTTC